This T cell receptor beta chain was documented in a study of blood T cells in healthy people across ages. Findings of the study overall: Compared with aged donors, long-lived donors showed fewer expanded clones, suggesting selection. Possibly, changes in expanded clonotypes were confounded because donor CMV status was unknown. One million T cells yielded diversity estimates that were considered underestimates.

Primed by a sample-barcoded 5' primer and a J-beta primer mix, a second PCR proceeded for about 6 to 11 cycles. Tags on each cDNA molecule came from a template-switch adaptor with 12 random nucleotides. TCRdb analysed the 5' RACE reads with MiXCR anew, one entry per CDR3 protein. The sample shows about 640,000 distinct CDR3 sequences, roughly 50% of them seen only once. On this clonotype itself: The antigen is unknown. The junction departs from germline at one end; a sequencing error may be responsible.

Per germline, CDR1 LGHDT and CDR2 YNNKEL (reference sequence). This CDR3 is built from 13 residues. The TCR comes from a man aged 55 to 70 in good health. Sequencing used blood. The chain recombines TRBV3-1 with TRBJ1-1; a possible D gene is TRBD1 (6 bases). This chain's CDR3 is CASRQEGGGEAFF. The CDR3 nucleotides are TGTGCCAGCAGACAAGAAGGGGGAGGTGAAGCTTTCTTT.